This TCR beta chain is drawn from a study of beta chain features in type 1 diabetes. Study-wide findings and caveats: A pattern of fewer insertions and more deletions at VDJ junctions was seen in type 1 diabetes patients. People with Type 1 diabetes carried modestly yet significantly shorter TCRB CDR3s in all four CD4+ subsets.

A remark on this clone: Its antigen is still unknown.

Trimming cost V 5 bases and J 1 base; bases outside gene matches: 5. The CDR3 runs 15 residues. Germline CDR1 and CDR2: SEHNR and FQNEAQ (reference sequence). The study reverse transcribed the entire isolated RNA, so it sequenced expressed TCRB transcripts. Sequenced by immunoSEQ multiplex PCR; TCRdb stores in-frame clones only, minus some. The sample shows 500,000 to 850,000 clones, more than 13% of them seen only once. The rearrangement uses TRBV7-9 and TRBJ1-1; 9 bases fit TRBD1. The TCR comes from a man between 18 and 35 years old with type 1 diabetes. Input material: naive CD4+ T cells from blood. In nucleotides, the CDR3 is TGTGCCAGCAGCCCATCGGGACAGGGGAACACTGAAGCTTTCTTT. Translated: CASSPSGQGNTEAFF.